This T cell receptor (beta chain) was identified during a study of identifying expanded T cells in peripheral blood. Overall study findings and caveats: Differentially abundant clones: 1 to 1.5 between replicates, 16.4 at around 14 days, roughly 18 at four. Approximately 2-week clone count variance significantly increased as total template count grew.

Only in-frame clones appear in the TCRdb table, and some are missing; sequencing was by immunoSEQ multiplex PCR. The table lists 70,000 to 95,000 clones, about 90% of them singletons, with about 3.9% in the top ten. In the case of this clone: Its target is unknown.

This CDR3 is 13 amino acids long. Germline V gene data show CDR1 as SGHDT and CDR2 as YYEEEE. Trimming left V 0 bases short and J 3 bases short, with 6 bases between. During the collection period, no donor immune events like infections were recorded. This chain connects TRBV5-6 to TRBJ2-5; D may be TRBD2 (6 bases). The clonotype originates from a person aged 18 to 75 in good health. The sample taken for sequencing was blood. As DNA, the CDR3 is TGTGCCAGCAGCTTGGGCGGGGAAGAGACCCAGTACTTC. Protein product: CASSLGGEETQYF.